This T cell receptor (beta chain) was found in a study of blood T cell repertoires in COVID-19. Generated by immunoSEQ multiplex PCR, the TCRdb table keeps only in-frame clones and is missing some. The sample has roughly 240,000 clones, 80% to 90% seen once. This CDR3 has 12 residues. The receptor comes from a woman aged 70-85 years with acute or convalescent COVID-19. Sequenced: peripheral blood. V and J are TRBV21-1 and TRBJ1-1; TRBD1, the table's D call, was not compared with the DNA. TRBV21-1 is deemed a pseudogene. CDR3 in DNA: TGTGCCAGCAGCGACAGGAACACTGAAGCTTTCTTT. This codes for CASSDRNTEAFF.